The 21 T cell receptor beta chains in this list originate from one sample, sequenced in a study of chemoradiotherapy in HPV16-positive cancers. Profiling relied on immunoSEQ multiplex PCR, and the TCRdb table lists in-frame clones only, not all of them. The sample gives around 6,200 clones, over 60% of which show up once; roughly 30% is in the top ten. The sample consisted of tumor tissue, taken from a patient who underwent chemoradiotherapy. These receptors were taken from a human donor with HPV-associated anogenital cancer.

The chain joins TRBV6-1 to TRBJ1-4; TRBD1 aligns across 7 bases. Per the germline V gene, CDR1 is MNHNS and CDR2 is SASEGT. The ends lost 7 bases at V and 7 bases at J; junction bases unmatched: 12. The CDR3 loop spans 15 amino acids. In DNA form, the CDR3 reads TGTGCCAGCAAAGTAGGGACCTCAGGGGGTGAAAAACTGTTTTTT. Translating gives CASKVGTSGGEKLFF.

This chain uses TRBV2 with TRBJ2-2, with D possibly being TRBD1 (5 bases). V was shortened by 6 bases and J by 3 bases, with 14 bases between the two germline ends. The CDR3 is 15 residues long. CDR1 and CDR2 (germline): SNHLY, FYNNEI. The CDR3 region is CASSNTLRDTGELFF. The CDR3 DNA follows: TGTGCCAGCAGCAATACACTCAGGGACACCGGGGAGCTGTTTTTT. Looking up the rest from reference TRBV2 and TRBJ2-2 gives the full variable domain: EPEVTQTPSHQVTQMGQEVILRCVPISNHLYFYWYRQILGQKVEFLVSFYNNEISEKSEIFDDQFSVERPDGSNFTLKIRSTKLEDSAMYFCASSNTLRDTGELFFGEGSRLTVL.

This sequence joins TRBV7-6 and TRBJ2-7; D is undetermined. V was cut by 1 base and J by 4 bases, with 11 bases left in between. The CDR3 extends over 14 amino acids. Per germline, CDR1 SGHVS and CDR2 FNYEAQ. In nucleotides, the CDR3 is TGTGCCAGCAGCTTAGGGAACTCAGAATACGAGCAGTACTTC. Its translation is CASSLGNSEYEQYF. Looking up the rest from reference TRBV7-6 and TRBJ2-7 gives the full variable domain: GAGVSQSPRYKVTKRGQDVALRCDPISGHVSLYWYRQALGQGPEFLTYFNYEAQQDKSGLPNDRFSAERPEGSISTLTIQRTEQRDSAMYRCASSLGNSEYEQYFGPGTRLTVT.

This clone appeared once. DNA for the CDR3: TGTGCCAGCAGCCGACAGGGGGCGGGCGGAGAGACCCAGTACTTC. Residues: CASSRQGAGGETQYF. V and J are TRBV7-3 and TRBJ2-5; 10 bases agree with TRBD1. Germline CDR1 reads SGHTA; CDR2 reads FQGTGA. The length of the CDR3 is 15 residues. J was trimmed by 4 bases and V by 5 bases; bases with no gene match: 7.

This clone was seen a few times. V gene TRBV19 combines with J gene TRBJ1-2, with D perhaps TRBD1 (6 bases). In germline, CDR1 is LNHDA, CDR2 SQIVND (reference sequence). The CDR3 sequence is 14 residues long. V lost 5 bases to trimming and J lost 5 bases, with 15 bases between them. As DNA, the CDR3 is TGTGCCAGTAGTTCCCGGGACACAACATATGGCTACACCTTC. Protein sequence: CASSSRDTTYGYTF.

The chain employs TRBV19 and TRBJ1-3, with 9 bases that match TRBD1. CDR3 size: 15 residues. CDR1 LNHDA and CDR2 SQIVND come from the germline V gene (reference sequence). V gave up 6 bases and J gave up 2 bases; unmatched junction bases: 5. The CDR3 region is CASRTQGAAGNTIYF. As DNA, the CDR3 is TGTGCCAGTAGGACACAGGGGGCTGCTGGAAACACCATATATTTT.

The table lists this clone with a few counts. The rearrangement joins TRBV10-3 to TRBJ2-3, with unresolved D. The CDR3 is made up of 13 amino acids. Trimming shortened V by 3 bases and J by 2 bases, and 6 bases separated the two germline ends. The germline CDR1 and CDR2 sequences are ENHRY and SYGVKD. CDR3 region: CAISDRVTDTQYF. The CDR3 DNA reads as TGTGCCATCAGTGACCGGGTCACAGATACGCAGTATTTT.

This clone was observed a handful of times. No conserved phenylalanine or tryptophan is present at the end of the CDR3, so a read error is the likely explanation. The DNA is omitted, as the CDR3 cannot be located on it reliably, and the CDR3 follows TCRdb's listing. The rearrangement links TRBV6-7 to TRBJ2-6. TRBV6-7 is an open reading frame, and its role is uncertain. Ends included, the CDR3 has 15 residues. CDR3 region: CASSVHRRIYKVGPT.

The chain joins TRBV5-4 to TRBJ2-3; D not certain. CDR3 length: 12 residues. The germline V and J ends were trimmed by 1 base and 5 bases, with 5 bases remaining between them. CDR1 is SGHNT and CDR2 is YYREEE in the germline V gene (reference sequence). In DNA, the CDR3 is TGTGCCAGCAGCTTGTCAGTAGATACGCAGTATTTT. Its protein product is CASSLSVDTQYF.

The J gene is TRBJ2-1, the V gene TRBV4-1, with TRBD2 as a possible D gene (5 bases). Germline V CDR1 and CDR2: MGHRA, YSYEKL. The CDR3 contains 16 residues. V gave up 0 bases and J gave up 2 bases, with 11 bases separating them. The CDR3 DNA is TGCGCCAGCAGCCAAGATCCCGGAGGAACCTACAATGAGCAGTTCTTC. Translation gives CASSQDPGGTYNEQFF.

The chain couples TRBV5-1 to TRBJ2-2, with D hard to call. Germline CDR1 reads SGHRS; CDR2 reads YFSETQ. The CDR3 runs 12 residues. Trimming took 4 bases from V and 7 from J, leaving 8 bases between them. The CDR3 DNA reads TGCGCCAGCAGCAGGATCAGCGGGGAGCTGTTTTTT. Its protein product is CASSRISGELFF.

The rearrangement links TRBV5-1 to TRBJ2-7; D is ambiguous. Looked up from germline, CDR1 is SGHRS and CDR2 is YFSETQ. This CDR3 has 13 amino acids. V was shortened by 2 bases and J by 7 bases, with 13 bases between the two germline ends. CDR3 region: CASSFSLDREQYF. Written as DNA, the CDR3 is TGCGCCAGCAGCTTCTCTCTCGACCGTGAGCAGTACTTC.

This clone was recorded a few times. CDR3 amino acids: CASSLEQTAGYTF. The DNA of the CDR3 is TGTGCCAGCAGCTTAGAGCAGACGGCGGGCTACACCTTC. The chain has TRBV7-9 and TRBJ1-2; D is unresolved. The CDR3 loop spans 13 amino acids. With 1 base removed from V and 8 bases from J, the gap between germline ends came to 11 bases. From germline, CDR1 is SEHNR and CDR2 FQNEAQ (reference sequence). Based on the CDR3 plus reference TRBV7-9 and TRBJ1-2, the full variable domain is DTGVSQNPRHKITKRGQNVTFRCDPISEHNRLYWYRQTLGQGPEFLTYFQNEAQLEKSRLLSDRFSAERPKGSFSTLEIQRTEQGDSAMYLCASSLEQTAGYTFGSGTRLTVV.

The chain is built from TRBV5-4 and TRBJ2-3, with TRBD1 as a possible D gene (6 bases). CDR3 length equals 17 residues. Trimming removed 2 bases at V and 1 base at J, with 17 bases between. Germline assignment: CDR1 SGHNT and CDR2 YYREEE (reference sequence). This CDR3 reads CASSFGPTGYGTDTQYF. The CDR3, as DNA: TGTGCCAGCAGCTTCGGGCCTACAGGGTATGGCACAGATACGCAGTATTTT.

This clone was counted a few times. V usage is TRBV5-4 and J usage is TRBJ2-7; perhaps D is TRBD1 or TRBD2 (5 bases each). Germline CDR1 is SGHNT and CDR2 is YYREEE (reference sequence). The length of the CDR3 is 15 residues. The V end lost 4 bases, the J end lost 5 bases, and 19 bases lay between the germline ends. The CDR3: CASSATYVRGDEQYF. In DNA form, the CDR3 reads TGTGCCAGCAGCGCTACCTACGTGAGGGGAGACGAGCAGTACTTC.

V usage is TRBV9 and J usage is TRBJ2-5, with D perhaps TRBD1 or TRBD2 (6 bases each). Per germline, CDR1 SGDLS and CDR2 YYNGEE. V lost 0 bases and J lost 5, with 17 bases in between. The CDR3 consists of 16 residues. CDR3 loop: CASSVEGGGAVETQYF. The CDR3 DNA is TGTGCCAGCAGCGTAGAGGGGGGCGGAGCCGTTGAGACCCAGTACTTC.

Only a few counts were recorded for this clone. The V call is TRBV21-1, the J call TRBJ1-2; the DNA was not used to check the table's D call, TRBD1. TRBV21-1 is tagged as a pseudogene. The CDR3 is 11 amino acids. CDR3 DNA sequence: TGTGCCAGCAGCAAATGGGGCGGCTACACCTTC. It encodes CASSKWGGYTF.

V and J are TRBV29-1 and TRBJ1-5, with TRBD1 matching 10 bases. Germline V gene data show CDR1 as SQVTM and CDR2 as ANQGSEA. With 6 bases clipped from V and 6 bases from J, the junction kept 11 bases outside the gene matches. CDR3 length: 15 amino acids. The chain's CDR3 is CSVGTGTGVGQPQHF. CDR3 coding DNA: TGCAGCGTCGGGACCGGGACAGGGGTCGGTCAGCCCCAGCATTTT.

DNA of the CDR3: TGTGCCAGCAGCGGCAGGGGTACAGCCAAAAACATTCAGTACTTC. Amino acids: CASSGRGTAKNIQYF. The chain recombines TRBV7-9 with TRBJ2-4; D perhaps matches TRBD1 (6 bases). The length of the CDR3 is 15 residues. Germline values: CDR1 SEHNR, CDR2 FQNEAQ (reference sequence). V lost 5 bases to trimming and J lost 0 bases, with 11 bases between them.

This clone occurred once. The chain has TRBV4-1 and TRBJ1-5; 8 nucleotides agree with TRBD1. The CDR3 is 17 residues long. V lost 1 base to trimming and J lost 2 bases; unmatched junction nucleotides: 7. Germline assignment: CDR1 MGHRA and CDR2 YSYEKL. The CDR3: CASSQVQGALGNQPQHF. In nucleotides, the CDR3 is TGCGCCAGCAGCCAAGTCCAGGGGGCGTTGGGCAATCAGCCCCAGCATTTT.

The rearrangement links TRBV5-6 to TRBJ1-5; D is unclear. The CDR3 loop spans 15 amino acids. Trimming left V 4 bases short and J 5 bases short, with 16 bases between. The germline V gene encodes CDR1 SGHDT and CDR2 YYEEEE. The CDR3 DNA is TGTGCCAGCAGCCGATCTACACGGGTTGATCAGCCCCAGCATTTT. Translating gives CASSRSTRVDQPQHF.